These 2 T cell receptor beta chains were all obtained from the same sample, sequenced in a study of blood T cell repertoires in COVID-19. Data came from immunoSEQ multiplex PCR; TCRdb stores just in-frame clones and leaves some out. Of 200,000 to 250,000 clones detected, 80% to 90% appear once; the ten largest clones hold 1.2% to 1.5%. Sample: peripheral blood. Receptor source: an elderly man with acute or convalescent COVID-19.

The genes are TRBV5-4 and TRBJ2-2, with D hard to call. This CDR3 has 16 amino acids. The ends were cut back, 3 bases at V and 0 bases at J, with 12 bases in the middle. Germline V gene sequence: CDR1 SGHNT, CDR2 YYREEE (reference sequence). CDR3 loop: CASSSHPTPNTGELFF. CDR3 nucleotide sequence: TGTGCCAGCAGCTCCCACCCGACACCGAACACCGGGGAGCTGTTTTTT.

This clone has only one observation. This chain uses TRBV25-1 with TRBJ1-4; 8 nucleotides agree with TRBD1. After removal of 4 bases from V and 3 bases from J, the junction contained 7 bases not matched to a gene. The CDR3 spans 16 residues. Germline assignment: CDR1 MGHDK and CDR2 SYGVNS. The CDR3 protein is CASSAFLTGANEKLFF. The CDR3 DNA follows: TGTGCCAGCAGTGCGTTTCTGACAGGGGCTAATGAAAAACTGTTTTTT.